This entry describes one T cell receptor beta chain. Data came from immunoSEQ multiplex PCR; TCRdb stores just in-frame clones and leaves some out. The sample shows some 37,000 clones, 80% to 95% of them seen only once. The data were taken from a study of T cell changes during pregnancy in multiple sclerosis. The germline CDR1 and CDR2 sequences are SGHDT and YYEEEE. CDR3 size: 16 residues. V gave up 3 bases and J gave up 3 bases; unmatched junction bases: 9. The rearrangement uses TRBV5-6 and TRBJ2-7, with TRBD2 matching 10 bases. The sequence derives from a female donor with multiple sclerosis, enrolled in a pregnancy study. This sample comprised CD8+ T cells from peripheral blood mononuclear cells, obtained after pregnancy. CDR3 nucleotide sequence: TGTGCCAGCAGCTCCCATCCGGGACTAGCGATCTACGAGCAGTACTTC. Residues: CASSSHPGLAIYEQYF.